This is a list of T cell receptor beta chains from one sample in a study of OX40 agonist ivuxolimab in advanced cancers. Sequenced by immunoSEQ multiplex PCR; TCRdb stores in-frame clones only, minus some. The sample yields some 99,000 clones, about 83% seen once. The sequences come from CD4+ or CD8+ T cells sorted from blood, collected in a trial of the OX40 agonist ivuxolimab. The receptors here all came from an adult with an advanced solid tumor such as melanoma, head and neck, liver or kidney cancer. The CDR3 runs from the conserved cysteine through the conserved F or W. D genes are given only for firm matches. Size tells how often a clone was seen (once, few, many) or the class of an expanded clone, and some rows leave it out.

D gene: NA; J gene: TRBJ1-2; clone size: NA; V gene: TRBV7-2; CDR3 protein: CASSFGTSPYGYTF; CDR3 DNA: TGTGCCAGCAGCTTCGGGACGAGCCCTTATGGCTACACCTTC
D gene: NA; J gene: TRBJ1-4; clone size: NA; V gene: TRBV6-5; CDR3 protein: CASSPAPGRNEKLFF; CDR3 DNA: TGTGCCAGCAGTCCCGCCCCAGGGCGGAATGAAAAACTGTTTTTT
D gene: TRBD1; J gene: TRBJ1-2; clone size: NA; V gene: TRBV6-5; CDR3 protein: CASSYQGGAGYGYTF; CDR3 DNA: TGTGCCAGCAGTTATCAAGGGGGCGCGGGCTATGGCTACACCTTC
D gene: NA; J gene: TRBJ2-7; clone size: NA; V gene: TRBV11-3; CDR3 protein: CASSPSGKASYEQYF; CDR3 DNA: TGTGCCAGCAGCCCCTCGGGGAAAGCCTCCTACGAGCAGTACTTC
D gene: NA; J gene: TRBJ2-6; clone size: NA; V gene: TRBV5-1; CDR3 protein: CASSLDFSGANVLTF; CDR3 DNA: TGCGCCAGCAGCCTCGATTTCTCTGGGGCCAACGTCCTGACTTTC
D gene: NA; J gene: TRBJ1-5; clone size: NA; V gene: TRBV10-3; CDR3 protein: CATSQGRTPQHF; CDR3 DNA: TGTGCCACCTCCCAGGGGAGGACGCCCCAGCATTTT
D gene: NA; J gene: TRBJ1-5; clone size: once; V gene: TRBV6-5; CDR3 protein: CASSIRRSQPQHF; CDR3 DNA: TGTGCCAGCAGCATCCGACGTAGTCAGCCCCAGCATTTT
D gene: TRBD1; J gene: TRBJ1-2; clone size: NA; V gene: TRBV2; CDR3 protein: CASSADREYGYTF; CDR3 DNA: TGTGCCAGCAGCGCGGACAGGGAGTATGGCTACACCTTC
D gene: NA; J gene: TRBJ1-5; clone size: few; V gene: TRBV2; CDR3 protein: CASKGILNQPQHF; CDR3 DNA: TGTGCCAGCAAAGGGATACTCAATCAGCCCCAGCATTTT
D gene: TRBD1; J gene: TRBJ1-6; clone size: once; V gene: TRBV6-1; CDR3 protein: CASSLDRNNSPLHF; CDR3 DNA: TGTGCCAGCAGCCTGGACAGGAATAATTCACCCCTCCACTTT
D gene: TRBD1; J gene: TRBJ1-1; clone size: NA; V gene: TRBV6-1; CDR3 protein: CASSDQTGGYTEAFF; CDR3 DNA: TGTGCCAGCAGTGATCAGACAGGGGGTTACACTGAAGCTTTCTTT
D gene: TRBD1; J gene: TRBJ2-2; clone size: NA; V gene: TRBV28; CDR3 protein: CASSPSGQGNTGELFF; CDR3 DNA: TGTGCCAGCAGTCCATCGGGACAGGGAAACACCGGGGAGCTGTTTTTT
D gene: NA; J gene: TRBJ1-2; clone size: NA; V gene: TRBV7-3; CDR3 protein: CASSSKRYGYTF; CDR3 DNA: TGTGCCAGCAGCTCTAAGAGATATGGCTACACCTTC
D gene: NA; J gene: TRBJ1-5; clone size: NA; V gene: TRBV19; CDR3 protein: CASSLPGYQPQHF; CDR3 DNA: TGTGCCAGTAGCCTACCCGGGTATCAGCCCCAGCATTTT
D gene: NA; J gene: TRBJ1-2; clone size: NA; V gene: TRBV5-4; CDR3 protein: CASSLGRQVDGYTF; CDR3 DNA: TGTGCCAGCAGCTTGGGGAGACAGGTCGATGGCTACACCTTC
D gene: NA; J gene: TRBJ1-2; clone size: once; V gene: TRBV10-1; CDR3 protein: CASSEDTYYGYTF; CDR3 DNA: TGCGCCAGCAGTGAGGACACCTACTATGGCTACACCTTC
D gene: NA; J gene: TRBJ1-4; clone size: NA; V gene: TRBV9; CDR3 protein: CASSGRIVAGPEKLFF; CDR3 DNA: TGTGCCAGCAGCGGGCGCATCGTAGCGGGCCCTGAAAAACTGTTTTTT
D gene: TRBD1; J gene: TRBJ2-1; clone size: NA; V gene: TRBV7-2; CDR3 protein: CASSLDRVSGEQFF; CDR3 DNA: TGTGCCAGCAGCTTGGACAGGGTGTCAGGGGAGCAGTTCTTC
D gene: TRBD1; J gene: TRBJ2-7; clone size: NA; V gene: TRBV7-9; CDR3 protein: CASSLGRGQTYEQYF; CDR3 DNA: TGTGCCAGCAGCTTGGGACGGGGACAGACCTACGAGCAGTACTTC
D gene: NA; J gene: TRBJ1-5; clone size: NA; V gene: TRBV7-2; CDR3 protein: CASSLGLVYNQPQHF; CDR3 DNA: TGTGCCAGCAGCTTAGGCCTGGTGTACAATCAGCCCCAGCATTTT
D gene: NA; J gene: TRBJ1-6; clone size: NA; V gene: TRBV6-1; CDR3 protein: CASSNPLGSPLHF; CDR3 DNA: TGTGCCAGCAGTAATCCTCTCGGGTCACCCCTCCACTTT
D gene: NA; J gene: TRBJ1-1; clone size: NA; V gene: TRBV19; CDR3 protein: CASMGFMNTEAFF; CDR3 DNA: TGTGCAAGTATGGGGTTTATGAACACTGAAGCTTTCTTT
D gene: TRBD1; J gene: TRBJ2-3; clone size: NA; V gene: TRBV7-9; CDR3 protein: CASSLRGQRIVGSTDTQYF; CDR3 DNA: TGTGCCAGCAGCTTGAGGGGACAGCGAATTGTCGGTAGCACAGATACGCAGTATTTT
D gene: NA; J gene: TRBJ2-7; clone size: NA; V gene: TRBV2; CDR3 protein: CASTWNRGYEQYF; CDR3 DNA: TGTGCCAGCACTTGGAACAGAGGCTACGAGCAGTACTTC
D gene: NA; J gene: TRBJ1-3; clone size: NA; V gene: TRBV5-1; CDR3 protein: CASSSWALDSGNTIYF; CDR3 DNA: TGCGCCAGCAGCTCCTGGGCGCTCGATTCTGGAAACACCATATATTTT
D gene: NA; J gene: TRBJ2-3; clone size: NA; V gene: TRBV19; CDR3 protein: CASSIAGARSTDTQYF; CDR3 DNA: TGTGCCAGTAGTATAGCTGGGGCCCGAAGCACAGATACGCAGTATTTT
D gene: TRBD1; J gene: TRBJ2-1; clone size: NA; V gene: TRBV11-2; CDR3 protein: CASSLLTGKGSYNEQFF; CDR3 DNA: TGTGCCAGCAGCTTGCTGACAGGGAAAGGCTCCTACAATGAGCAGTTCTTC
D gene: NA; J gene: TRBJ1-2; clone size: NA; V gene: TRBV5-4; CDR3 protein: CASSLAAGSHYGGYTF; CDR3 DNA: TGTGCCAGCAGCTTGGCAGCCGGGTCCCACTACGGTGGCTACACCTTC
D gene: NA; J gene: TRBJ1-2; clone size: NA; V gene: TRBV5-8; CDR3 protein: CASILAGDPSYGYTF; CDR3 DNA: TGTGCCAGCATCTTGGCAGGGGATCCTAGCTATGGCTACACCTTC
D gene: NA; J gene: TRBJ1-2; clone size: NA; V gene: TRBV14; CDR3 protein: CASSARGGNYGYTF; CDR3 DNA: TGTGCCAGCAGCGCCCGCGGGGGGAACTATGGCTACACCTTC
D gene: NA; J gene: TRBJ2-5; clone size: NA; V gene: TRBV29-1; CDR3 protein: CSVDDSVGQETQYF; CDR3 DNA: TGCAGCGTTGATGACTCTGTGGGTCAAGAGACCCAGTACTTC
D gene: NA; J gene: TRBJ1-5; clone size: NA; V gene: TRBV10-3; CDR3 protein: CAISGRSNQPQHF; CDR3 DNA: TGTGCCATCAGTGGACGGAGCAATCAGCCCCAGCATTTT
D gene: NA; J gene: TRBJ2-7; clone size: NA; V gene: TRBV5-1; CDR3 protein: CASSLVLASDEQYF; CDR3 DNA: TGCGCCAGCAGCTTGGTGTTGGCGTCAGACGAGCAGTACTTC
D gene: NA; J gene: TRBJ1-1; clone size: NA; V gene: TRBV7-6; CDR3 protein: CASSSREGNTEAFF; CDR3 DNA: TGTGCCAGCAGCTCCCGAGAGGGGAACACTGAAGCTTTCTTT
D gene: TRBD2; J gene: TRBJ2-3; clone size: NA; V gene: TRBV7-9; CDR3 protein: CASSLWTSTDTQYF; CDR3 DNA: TGTGCCAGCAGCCTATGGACTAGTACAGATACGCAGTATTTT
D gene: NA; J gene: TRBJ1-1; clone size: NA; V gene: TRBV9; CDR3 protein: CASSVGVGRNTEAFF; CDR3 DNA: TGTGCCAGCAGCGTAGGAGTCGGGAGAAACACTGAAGCTTTCTTT
D gene: TRBD1; J gene: TRBJ1-5; clone size: NA; V gene: TRBV19; CDR3 protein: CASSSTGGNQPQHF; CDR3 DNA: TGTGCCAGTAGTTCTACAGGGGGCAATCAGCCCCAGCATTTT
D gene: TRBD1; J gene: TRBJ2-7; clone size: NA; V gene: TRBV7-2; CDR3 protein: CASSSRQGGSYEQCF; CDR3 DNA: TGTGCCAGCAGCTCCCGACAGGGTGGATCCTACGAGCAGTGCTTC
D gene: TRBD1; J gene: TRBJ2-5; clone size: NA; V gene: TRBV5-1; CDR3 protein: CASRRGTGSLGKTQYF; CDR3 DNA: TGCGCCAGCAGACGCGGGACAGGGAGCTTAGGAAAGACCCAGTACTTC
D gene: TRBD2; J gene: TRBJ2-7; clone size: NA; V gene: TRBV7-2; CDR3 protein: CASSSSRGAGGEQYF; CDR3 DNA: TGTGCCAGCAGCTCATCCAGGGGCGCGGGGGGCGAGCAGTACTTC
D gene: TRBD1; J gene: TRBJ2-2; clone size: NA; V gene: TRBV29-1; CDR3 protein: CSVGQGANTGELFF; CDR3 DNA: TGCAGCGTTGGACAGGGGGCGAACACCGGGGAGCTGTTTTTT